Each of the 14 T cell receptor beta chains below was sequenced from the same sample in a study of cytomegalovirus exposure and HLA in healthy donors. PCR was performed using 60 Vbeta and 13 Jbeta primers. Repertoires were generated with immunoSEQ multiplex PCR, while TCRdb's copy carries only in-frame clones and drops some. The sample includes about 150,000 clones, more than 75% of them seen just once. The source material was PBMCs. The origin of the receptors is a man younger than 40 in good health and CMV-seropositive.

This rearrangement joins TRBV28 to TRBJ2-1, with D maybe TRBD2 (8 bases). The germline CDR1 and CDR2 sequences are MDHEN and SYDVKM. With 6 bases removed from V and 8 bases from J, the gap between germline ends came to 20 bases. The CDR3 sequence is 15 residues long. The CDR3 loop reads CASSSGGTSRDEQFF. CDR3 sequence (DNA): TGTGCCAGCAGCTCAGGGGGGACTAGTCGGGATGAGCAGTTCTTC.

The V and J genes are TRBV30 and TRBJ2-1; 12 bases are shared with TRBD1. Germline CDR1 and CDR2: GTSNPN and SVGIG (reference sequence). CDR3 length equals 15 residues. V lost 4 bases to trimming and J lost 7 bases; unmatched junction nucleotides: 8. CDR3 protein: CAWTQGQGAQNEQFF. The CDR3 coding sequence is TGTGCCTGGACCCAGGGACAGGGGGCGCAGAATGAGCAGTTCTTC.

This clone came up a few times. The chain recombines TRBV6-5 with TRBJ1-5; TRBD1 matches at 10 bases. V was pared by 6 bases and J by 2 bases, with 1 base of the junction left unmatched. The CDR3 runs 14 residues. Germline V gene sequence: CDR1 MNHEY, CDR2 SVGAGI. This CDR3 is CASRGQGRNQPQHF. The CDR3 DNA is TGTGCCAGCAGGGGACAGGGGCGCAATCAGCCCCAGCATTTT.

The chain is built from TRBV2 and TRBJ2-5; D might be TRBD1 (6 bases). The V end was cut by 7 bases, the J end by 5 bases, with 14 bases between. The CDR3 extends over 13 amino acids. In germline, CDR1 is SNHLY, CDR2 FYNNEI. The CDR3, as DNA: TGTGCCAGCATGACAGGACTCCACGAGACCCAGTACTTC. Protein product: CASMTGLHETQYF.

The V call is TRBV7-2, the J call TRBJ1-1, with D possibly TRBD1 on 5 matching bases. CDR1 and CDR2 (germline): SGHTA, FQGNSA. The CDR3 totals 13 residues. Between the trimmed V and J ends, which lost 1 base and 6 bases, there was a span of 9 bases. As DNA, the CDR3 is TGTGCCAGCAGCTTAGTCGGGGGTGCTGAAGCTTTCTTT. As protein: CASSLVGGAEAFF.

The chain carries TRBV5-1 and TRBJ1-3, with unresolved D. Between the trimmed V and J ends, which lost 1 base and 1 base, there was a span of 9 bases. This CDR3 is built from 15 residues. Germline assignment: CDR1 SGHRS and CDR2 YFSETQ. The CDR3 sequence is CASSLSAESGNTIYF. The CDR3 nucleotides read TGCGCCAGCAGCTTGTCCGCGGAATCTGGAAACACCATATATTTT.

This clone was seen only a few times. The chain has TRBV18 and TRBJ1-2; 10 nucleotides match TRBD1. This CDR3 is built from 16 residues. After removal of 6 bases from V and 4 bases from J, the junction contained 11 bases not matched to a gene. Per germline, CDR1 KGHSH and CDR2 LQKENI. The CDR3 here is CASSTSGQGVGYGYTF. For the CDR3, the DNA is TGTGCCAGCTCTACCAGTGGACAGGGGGTTGGCTATGGCTACACCTTC.

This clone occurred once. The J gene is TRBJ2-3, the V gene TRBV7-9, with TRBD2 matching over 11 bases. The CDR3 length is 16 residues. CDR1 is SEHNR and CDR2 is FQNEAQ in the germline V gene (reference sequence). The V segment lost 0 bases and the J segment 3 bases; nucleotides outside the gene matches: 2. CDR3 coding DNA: TGTGCCAGCAGCTTAGCGGGGACTAGCGGAACAGATACGCAGTATTTT. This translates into CASSLAGTSGTDTQYF.

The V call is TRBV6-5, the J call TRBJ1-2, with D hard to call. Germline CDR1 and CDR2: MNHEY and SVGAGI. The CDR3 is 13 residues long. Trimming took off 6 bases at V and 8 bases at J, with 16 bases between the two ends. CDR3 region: CASRTPGSGGYTF. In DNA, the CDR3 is TGTGCCAGCAGAACCCCGGGGAGTGGCGGCTACACCTTC.

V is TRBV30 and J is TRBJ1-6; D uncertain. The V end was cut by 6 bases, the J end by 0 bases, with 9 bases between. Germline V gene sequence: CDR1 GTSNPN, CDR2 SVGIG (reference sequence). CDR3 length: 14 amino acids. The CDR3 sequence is CACLSSSYNSPLHF. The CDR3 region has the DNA TGTGCCTGCTTATCCAGCTCCTATAATTCACCCCTCCACTTT.

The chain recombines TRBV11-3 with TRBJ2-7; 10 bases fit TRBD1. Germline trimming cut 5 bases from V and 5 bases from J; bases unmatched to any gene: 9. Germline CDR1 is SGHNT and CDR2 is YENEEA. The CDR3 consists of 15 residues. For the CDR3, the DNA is TGTGCCAGCAGCCCCCAATCGGGACAGGGGAACGAGCAGTACTTC. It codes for CASSPQSGQGNEQYF. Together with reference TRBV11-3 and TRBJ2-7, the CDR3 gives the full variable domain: EAGVVQSPRYKIIEKKQPVAFWCNPISGHNTLYWYLQNLGQGPELLIRYENEEAVDDSQLPKDRFSAERLKGVDSTLKIQPAELGDSAVYLCASSPQSGQGNEQYFGPGTRLTVT.

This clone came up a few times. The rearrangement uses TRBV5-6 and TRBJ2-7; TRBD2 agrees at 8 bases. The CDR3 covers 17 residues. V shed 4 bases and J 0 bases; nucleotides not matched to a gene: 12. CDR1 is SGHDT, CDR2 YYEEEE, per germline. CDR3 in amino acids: CASSDRGGTSSSYEQYF. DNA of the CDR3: TGTGCCAGCAGCGACCGGGGGGGGACTTCTAGCTCCTACGAGCAGTACTTC.

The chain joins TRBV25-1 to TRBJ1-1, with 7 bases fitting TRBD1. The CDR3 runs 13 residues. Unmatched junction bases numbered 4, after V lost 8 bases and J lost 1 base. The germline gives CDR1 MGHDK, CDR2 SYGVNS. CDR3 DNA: TGTGCCAGCTCCCGGACAGGGAACACTGAAGCTTTCTTT. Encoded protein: CASSRTGNTEAFF.

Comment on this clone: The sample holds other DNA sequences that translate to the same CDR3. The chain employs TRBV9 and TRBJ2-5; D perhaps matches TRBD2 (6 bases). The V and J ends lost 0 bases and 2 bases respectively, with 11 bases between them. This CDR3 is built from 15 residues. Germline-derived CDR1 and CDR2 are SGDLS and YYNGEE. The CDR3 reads CASSVGVAAQETQYF. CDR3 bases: TGTGCCAGCAGCGTAGGAGTAGCGGCACAAGAGACCCAGTACTTC.